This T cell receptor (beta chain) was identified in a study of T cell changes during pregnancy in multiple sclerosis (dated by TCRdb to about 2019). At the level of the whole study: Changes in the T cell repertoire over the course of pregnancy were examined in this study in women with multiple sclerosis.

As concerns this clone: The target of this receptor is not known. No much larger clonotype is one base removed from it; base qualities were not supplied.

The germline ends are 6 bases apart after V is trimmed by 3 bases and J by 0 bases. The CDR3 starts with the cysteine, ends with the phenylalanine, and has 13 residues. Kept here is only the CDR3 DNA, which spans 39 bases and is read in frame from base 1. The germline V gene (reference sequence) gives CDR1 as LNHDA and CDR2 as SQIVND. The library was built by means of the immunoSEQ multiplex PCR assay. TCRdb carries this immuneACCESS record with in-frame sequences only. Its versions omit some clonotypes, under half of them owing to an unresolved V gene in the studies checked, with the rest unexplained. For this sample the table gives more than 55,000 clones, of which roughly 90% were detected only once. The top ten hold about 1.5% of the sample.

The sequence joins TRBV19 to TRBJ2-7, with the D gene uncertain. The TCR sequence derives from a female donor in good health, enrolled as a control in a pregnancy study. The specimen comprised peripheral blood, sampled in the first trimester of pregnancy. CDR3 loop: CASSMASSYEQYF. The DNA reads TGTGCCAGTAGTATGGCATCCTCCTACGAGCAGTACTTC.